This T cell receptor beta chain was documented in a study of shared clonotypes between healthy human individuals. V was pared by 5 bases and J by 6 bases, with 4 bases of the junction left unmatched. CDR3 length: 12 amino acids. From germline, CDR1 is SEHNR and CDR2 FQNEAQ (reference sequence). Naivety among CD8 cells was defined by CD45RO negativity and positive CCR7 selection, thereby excluding terminally differentiated effector memory CD45RA+ cells. A note on this clone: Other DNA sequences in the same sample also yield this CDR3.

Assay used: immunoSEQ multiplex PCR; TCRdb lists only in-frame clones, some missing. Among approximately 2,200,000 clones listed, about 93% were seen once. Specimen: naive CD8+ T cells from PBMCs. The chain combines TRBV7-9 with TRBJ2-7; TRBD2 aligns across 7 bases. This clonotype was obtained from a man younger than 30 in good health. Some clones in this sample may be carry-over from other donors' samples. This CDR3 is CASSRGGLEQYF. For the CDR3, the DNA is TGTGCCAGCAGCCGGGGAGGGCTCGAGCAGTACTTC.